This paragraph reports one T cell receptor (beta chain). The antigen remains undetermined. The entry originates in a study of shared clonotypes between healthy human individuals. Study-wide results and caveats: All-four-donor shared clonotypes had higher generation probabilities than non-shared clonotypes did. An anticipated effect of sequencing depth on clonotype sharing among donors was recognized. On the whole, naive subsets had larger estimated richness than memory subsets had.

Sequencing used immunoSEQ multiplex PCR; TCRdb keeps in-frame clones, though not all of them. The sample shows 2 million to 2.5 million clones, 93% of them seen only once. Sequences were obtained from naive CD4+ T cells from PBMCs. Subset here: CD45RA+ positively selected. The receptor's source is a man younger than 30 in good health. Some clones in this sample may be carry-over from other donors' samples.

The CDR3 is CASSATHSYEQYF. CDR3 sequence (DNA): TGTGCCAGCAGTGCCACACACTCCTACGAGCAGTACTTC. The chain is built from TRBV6-5 and TRBJ2-5, with no clear D. The end of the DNA aligns better with TRBJ2-7, so the J call may be wrong. Germline values: CDR1 MNHEY, CDR2 SVGAGI. This CDR3 comprises 13 residues.